Below are 4 T cell receptor beta chains sequenced from a single sample in a study of T cell responses to AZD1222 COVID-19 vaccine. Measured with immunoSEQ multiplex PCR; TCRdb has only the in-frame clones, and not every one. The table includes 130,000 to 150,000 clones, around 90% detected once. Sequences were derived from peripheral blood, sampled on day 0 of MenACWY control vaccination. These receptors all come from an adult in good health.

In this sample, this clone turned up once. The chain carries TRBV6-4 and TRBJ2-2; TRBD1 might be the D (5 bases). Trimming pared 3 bases from V and 2 bases from J, leaving 7 bases between. Germline CDR1 MRHNA, CDR2 SNTAGT. The length of the CDR3 is 14 residues. The CDR3 loop reads CASSDRGNTGELFF. The CDR3 region has the DNA TGTGCCAGCAGTGATAGGGGAAACACCGGGGAGCTGTTTTTT.

The chain links TRBV7-9 to TRBJ2-7; 15 nucleotides match TRBD2. CDR3 length: 18 residues. V lost 5 bases, J lost 0 bases, and 8 bases stayed unmatched. Germline V CDR1 and CDR2: SEHNR, FQNEAQ (reference sequence). The CDR3 reads CASSHWGLAGGPSYEQYF. CDR3 sequence (DNA): TGTGCCAGCAGCCACTGGGGACTAGCGGGAGGACCCTCCTACGAGCAGTACTTC.

The chain joins TRBV4-1 to TRBJ1-1; 11 nucleotides align to TRBD1. There are 17 residues in the CDR3. CDR1 is MGHRA and CDR2 is YSYEKL in the germline V gene. Trimming removed 5 bases from V and 1 base from J; junction bases left unmatched: 9. The CDR3 sequence is CASSYGQGARRNTEAFF. CDR3 sequence (DNA): TGCGCCAGCAGCTATGGACAGGGGGCTAGACGGAACACTGAAGCTTTCTTT.

The chain combines TRBV7-8 with TRBJ1-5; 8 bases are a match to TRBD1. This CDR3 is 14 amino acids long. CDR1 and CDR2 (germline): SGHVS, FQNEAQ. Germline trimming cut 7 bases from V and 4 bases from J; bases unmatched to any gene: 6. Written as DNA, the CDR3 is TGTGCCAGCACGGCCAGGGGGCGGAATCAGCCCCAGCATTTT. Amino acids: CASTARGRNQPQHF.